This T cell receptor beta chain was sequenced during a study of T cell repertoires in cytomegalovirus infection. The length of the CDR3 is 16 residues. The ends lost 6 bases at V and 4 bases at J; junction bases unmatched: 11. For this clonotype: Antigen specificity is unknown.

TCRdb processed the reads anew with MiXCR; each CDR3 protein has one entry. The sample shows 600,000 to 700,000 distinct CDR3 sequences, roughly 33% of them seen only once. Material: cultured PBMCs, obtained from culture after CMV antigen stimulation. The receptor comes from a human donor in good health (CMV status not recorded). Some clones in this sample may be carry-over from other donors' samples. The chain combines TRBV12-3 or TRBV12-4 with TRBJ1-2, with 10 positions matching TRBD1. The CDR3 spells CASSPIRGQGVYGYTF. The CDR3 region has the DNA TGTGCCAGCAGCCCTATCCGTGGACAGGGGGTCTATGGCTACACCTTC.